The 30 T cell receptor beta chains listed next were all sequenced from one sample in a study of human T cells and chemical hapten exposure. Time point here: pre-sensitization, week 0. Treatment specified: therapeutic diphenylcyclopropenone sensitization with weekly scalp DPC. TCRdb independently ran MiXCR on the RACE reads; one entry per CDR3 protein. Of roughly 380,000 distinct CDR3 sequences in the sample, 5.1% were seen once. This specimen consisted of whole blood, obtained in connection with sensitization to the hapten diphenylcyclopropenone (DPC). These receptor sequences come from a woman in her forties or fifties with alopecia areata. Some clones in this sample may be carry-over from other donors' samples.

The chain links TRBV18 to TRBJ1-1; TRBD1 might be the D (5 bases). The CDR3 is made up of 17 amino acids. Looked up from germline, CDR1 is KGHSH and CDR2 is LQKENI. V was cut by 1 base and J by 0 bases, with 15 bases left in between. The CDR3: CASSPRNSGGLNTEAFF. The DNA of the CDR3 is TGTGCCAGCTCACCACGGAATTCGGGGGGTCTGAACACTGAAGCTTTCTTT.

The V gene is TRBV4-3, the J gene TRBJ2-1; D possibly corresponds to TRBD1 (6 bases). V was cut by 0 bases and J by 0 bases, with 12 bases left in between. The CDR3 has 17 amino acids. CDR1 is LGHNA, CDR2 YSLEER, per germline. The CDR3 sequence is CASSQDLGQSSYNEQFF. The DNA of the CDR3 is TGCGCCAGCAGCCAAGATCTGGGACAAAGCTCCTACAATGAGCAGTTCTTC.

This clonotype was seen at least ten times. The chain uses TRBV5-1 and TRBJ1-2; 10 bases are shared with TRBD1. With 4 bases clipped from V and 4 bases from J, the junction kept 4 bases outside the gene matches. The CDR3 has 14 residues. Germline V gene data show CDR1 as SGHRS and CDR2 as YFSETQ. CDR3 nucleotides: TGCGCCAGCAGCCAGGACAGGGGGATCTATGGCTACACCTTC. Residues: CASSQDRGIYGYTF.

This rearrangement joins TRBV27 to TRBJ2-3, with D possibly being TRBD1 (5 bases). Germline lookup yields CDR1 MNHEY and CDR2 SMNVEV (reference sequence). V was shortened by 1 base and J by 1 base, with 12 bases between the two germline ends. This CDR3 has 16 amino acids. For the CDR3, the DNA is TGTGCCAGCAGTTTATTGACAGAATGGGGCACAGATACGCAGTATTTT. This codes for CASSLLTEWGTDTQYF.

This clonotype has ten or more counts. This chain uses TRBV6-2 or TRBV6-3 with TRBJ2-2; 14 bases fit TRBD2. Germline values: CDR1 MNHEY, CDR2 SVGEGT. The CDR3 has 18 amino acids. V was clipped by 6 bases and J by 1 base; unmatched bases: 7. CDR3 in amino acids: CASRGTSGSRLNTGELFF. The CDR3 coding sequence is TGTGCCAGCAGAGGGACTAGCGGGAGCCGGTTGAACACCGGGGAGCTGTTTTTT.

This chain links TRBV10-3 with TRBJ2-7; D gene unclear. Trimming removed 3 bases at V and 6 bases at J, with 15 bases between. Germline V gives CDR1 ENHRY, CDR2 SYGVKD. The CDR3 is made up of 14 amino acids. CDR3 region: CAISDLSRACEQYF. The CDR3 bases are TGTGCCATCAGTGACCTGAGCAGAGCCTGCGAGCAGTACTTC.

This clonotype was seen more than once but under ten times. The CDR3 is CASSSNRADWGYTF. The CDR3 bases are TGTGCCAGCAGCTCCAACAGGGCCGACTGGGGCTACACCTTC. The genes are TRBV7-8 and TRBJ1-2; perhaps TRBD1 as D (6 bases). V dropped 4 bases and J dropped 8 bases, with 17 bases sitting between them. This CDR3 is 14 amino acids long. The germline gives CDR1 SGHVS, CDR2 FQNEAQ.

The sample holds many counts of this clonotype. Its ends do not fully match the called genes, so a read error is possible. V and J are TRBV5-1 and TRBJ1-6; possibly TRBD1 for D (5 bases). The CDR3 contains 14 residues. Germline values: CDR1 SGHRS, CDR2 YFSETQ. In DNA form, the CDR3 reads TGCGCCAGTAGCTCCGGGACTTTTAATTCACCCCTCCACTTT. Its protein product is CASSSGTFNSPLHF.

This clonotype has just a few counts. The chain joins TRBV6-5 to TRBJ1-1; 7 nucleotides line up with TRBD1. The V and J ends lost 2 bases and 3 bases, in that order; junction bases with no gene match: 6. This CDR3 is built from 15 residues. CDR1 MNHEY and CDR2 SVGAGI come from the germline V gene. CDR3 protein: CASSYRTGGDTEAFF. In DNA, the CDR3 is TGTGCCAGCAGTTACCGGACAGGCGGGGACACTGAAGCTTTCTTT.

The rearrangement links TRBV15 to TRBJ2-1, with D maybe TRBD2 (6 bases). The CDR3 extends over 16 amino acids. Per germline, CDR1 LNHNV and CDR2 YYDKDF (reference sequence). V lost 2 bases, J lost 9 bases, and 20 bases lay in between. The CDR3 region has the DNA TGTGCCACCAGCAGACTCTCGGGACTGGGTGGAGGTGAGCAGTTCTTC. This codes for CATSRLSGLGGGEQFF.

This clonotype was counted many times. CDR3 amino acids: CASGLGTAGTQETQYF. The CDR3 bases are TGTGCTAGTGGTCTGGGGACAGCGGGAACACAAGAGACCCAGTACTTC. V gene TRBV12-5 combines with J gene TRBJ2-5; D tentatively fits TRBD1 or TRBD2 (7 bases each). Germline lookup yields CDR1 LGHNT and CDR2 FRNRAP. There are 16 residues in the CDR3. V lost 5 bases and J 2 bases, leaving 18 bases between the germline ends.

The rearrangement joins TRBV7-9 to TRBJ2-7; D ambiguous. The germline V and J ends were trimmed by 5 bases and 2 bases, with 13 bases remaining between them. CDR1 SEHNR and CDR2 FQNEAQ come from the germline V gene (reference sequence). This CDR3 has 14 residues. As DNA, the CDR3 is TGTGCCAGCAGCCCGTCTGGCAGAACCTACGAGCAGTACTTC. This translates into CASSPSGRTYEQYF.

The chain carries TRBV6-5 and TRBJ1-2; D may be TRBD1 (5 bases). This CDR3 region has 13 residues. V dropped 5 bases and J dropped 4 bases, with 11 bases sitting between them. Germline CDR1 is MNHEY and CDR2 is SVGAGI. The CDR3 bases are TGTGCCAGCAGTGCCAGGGATCTCTATGGCTACACCTTC. Encoded protein: CASSARDLYGYTF.

The V and J genes are TRBV20-1 and TRBJ1-5, with D hard to call. This CDR3 contains 15 residues. The V gene's germline CDR1 is DFQATT and CDR2 SNEGSKA (reference sequence). The V gene lost 2 bases and the J gene lost 6 bases, with 17 bases spanning the gap. The CDR3 here is CSARPAGLRGQPQHF. The CDR3 DNA reads TGCAGTGCTAGACCCGCCGGGCTGAGAGGTCAGCCCCAGCATTTT.

This clonotype showed up many times. The chain is built from TRBV7-2 and TRBJ2-5, with D possibly matching TRBD2 (5 bases). CDR1 SGHTA and CDR2 FQGNSA come from the germline V gene. V was pared by 5 bases and J by 5 bases, with 12 bases between. The CDR3 consists of 13 residues. CDR3 DNA sequence: TGTGCCAGCAGCGCCGGGGTCAGGGAGACCCAGTACTTC. This codes for CASSAGVRETQYF.

This clonotype was seen many times. The genes are TRBV7-3 and TRBJ2-3; TRBD1 agrees at 10 bases. V trimming: 2 bases; J trimming: 8 bases; junction bases outside the gene matches: 10. Germline CDR1 is SGHTA and CDR2 is FQGTGA. The CDR3 is made up of 16 amino acids. CDR3 sequence (DNA): TGTGCCAGCAGCTTAGTCGGGACAGGGGAGATCAGTACGCAGTATTTT. Its protein is CASSLVGTGEISTQYF.

This chain joins TRBV5-4 and TRBJ2-1; weak D call: TRBD1 (5 bases). Germline V gene data show CDR1 as SGHNT and CDR2 as YYREEE (reference sequence). The length of the CDR3 is 15 residues. V was clipped by 2 bases and J by 1 base, with 10 bases between them. The CDR3 nucleotides read TGTGCCAGCAGCTTAATAGGGGAATCCTACAATGAGCAGTTCTTC. Amino acid sequence: CASSLIGESYNEQFF.

This chain joins TRBV20-1 and TRBJ1-2; 7 bases fit TRBD1. CDR1 DFQATT and CDR2 SNEGSKA come from the germline V gene (reference sequence). J lost 5 bases, V lost 7 bases, and 7 bases had no gene match. The CDR3 sequence is 12 residues long. The CDR3 loop is CSVPGTEYGYTF. The CDR3, as DNA: TGCAGTGTCCCGGGGACAGAGTATGGCTACACCTTC.

This clonotype was observed many times. The J gene is TRBJ2-7, the V gene TRBV20-1; maybe TRBD2 (6 bases). From germline, CDR1 is DFQATT and CDR2 SNEGSKA (reference sequence). V was pared by 3 bases and J by 3 bases, with 12 bases between. This CDR3 has 13 residues. This chain's CDR3 is CSASPAGSYEQYF. CDR3 in DNA: TGCAGTGCTAGTCCGGCGGGAAGCTACGAGCAGTACTTC.

Ten or more counts support this clonotype. The chain links TRBV2 to TRBJ2-3, with 12 bases identical to TRBD2. V trimming: 5 bases; J trimming: 5 bases; junction bases outside the gene matches: 8. The CDR3 is 16 amino acids. In germline, CDR1 is SNHLY, CDR2 FYNNEI. CDR3 sequence reads: CASSNLAGGPGDTQYF. For the CDR3, the DNA is TGTGCCAGCAGTAACCTAGCGGGGGGGCCGGGAGATACGCAGTATTTT.

The V gene is TRBV2, the J gene TRBJ1-6; D call uncertain. The germline V gene encodes CDR1 SNHLY and CDR2 FYNNEI. The CDR3 spans 12 residues. Trimming stripped 7 bases from V and 6 bases from J, with 7 bases between. CDR3 nucleotides: TGTGCCAGCACCCTGGTTAATTCACCCCTCCACTTT. Protein: CASTLVNSPLHF.

The V gene is TRBV7-9, the J gene TRBJ1-2; TRBD1 matches at 7 bases. The ends lost 5 bases at V and 6 bases at J; junction bases unmatched: 6. The CDR3 spans 13 residues. Germline V gene data show CDR1 as SEHNR and CDR2 as FQNEAQ (reference sequence). The CDR3 DNA is TGTGCCAGCAGCCCTGGACAGGCGAATGGCTACACCTTC. Amino acid sequence: CASSPGQANGYTF.

Ten or more counts support this clonotype. This chain links TRBV12-3 or TRBV12-4 with TRBJ2-7; D possibly corresponds to TRBD1 (5 bases). The CDR3 totals 15 residues. Trimming shortened V by 7 bases and J by 1 base, and 17 bases separated the two germline ends. The chain's CDR3 is CASTYGQGLSYEQYF. In DNA form, the CDR3 reads TGTGCCAGCACCTATGGGCAGGGCCTTTCCTACGAGCAGTACTTC.

This clonotype was detected only a few times. The gene calls are TRBV7-8 and TRBJ1-5, with no clear D. The CDR3 consists of 15 residues. Germline values: CDR1 SGHVS, CDR2 FQNEAQ. Trimming removed 5 bases from V and 1 base from J, with 12 bases in between. This chain's CDR3 is CASSPSSGSNQPQHF. The CDR3 DNA sequence: TGTGCCAGCAGCCCGTCATCGGGGAGCAATCAGCCCCAGCATTTT.

The J gene is TRBJ2-7, the V gene TRBV27; tentatively, D is TRBD2 (5 bases). The CDR3 runs to 14 residues. Trimming took off 2 bases at V and 2 bases at J, with 10 bases between the two ends. Germline CDR1 MNHEY, CDR2 SMNVEV (reference sequence). The CDR3 nucleotides are TGTGCCAGCAGTTTAGGCGGGTACCCCTACGAGCAGTACTTC. This encodes CASSLGGYPYEQYF.

This clonotype was seen at least ten times. This chain connects TRBV7-6 to TRBJ2-1, with TRBD1 as a possible D gene (8 bases). Germline CDR1 and CDR2: SGHVS and FNYEAQ. The CDR3 loop spans 16 amino acids. V was trimmed by 5 bases and J by 2 bases, leaving 16 bases between them. This chain's CDR3 is CASSPGGQATYNEQFF. The CDR3, as DNA: TGTGCCAGCAGCCCGGGGGGACAGGCGACCTACAATGAGCAGTTCTTC.

At least ten counts were recorded for this clonotype. This chain connects TRBV24-1 to TRBJ2-3, with TRBD1 matching 10 bases. CDR3 length: 14 amino acids. The J segment lost 5 bases and the V segment lost 9 bases, leaving 7 bases of the junction unmatched. Germline V gives CDR1 KGHDR, CDR2 SFDVKD. This chain's CDR3 is CATARQGAGDTQYF. As DNA, the CDR3 is TGTGCCACCGCCCGACAGGGGGCTGGAGATACGCAGTATTTT.

The rearrangement joins TRBV24-1 to TRBJ2-1; D is unresolved. Trimming took off 5 bases at V and 5 bases at J, with 15 bases between the two ends. The CDR3 covers 15 residues. CDR1 is KGHDR and CDR2 is SFDVKD in the germline V gene. CDR3: CATSARRNGHNEQFF. CDR3 DNA sequence: TGTGCCACCAGTGCCAGGAGAAACGGTCACAATGAGCAGTTCTTC.

This clonotype was counted at least ten times. The rearrangement links TRBV28 to TRBJ1-5; tentatively, D is TRBD1 (5 bases). Between the trimmed V and J ends, which lost 3 bases and 4 bases, there was a span of 10 bases. The germline CDR1 and CDR2 sequences are MDHEN and SYDVKM. This CDR3 region has 14 residues. For the CDR3, the DNA is TGTGCCAGCAGTTTGACAGCCTTGAATCAGCCCCAGCATTTT. Translation gives CASSLTALNQPQHF.

In this sample, this clonotype turned up many times. The V and J genes are TRBV20-1 and TRBJ2-2; no clear D. This CDR3 spans 14 amino acids. Trimming pared 3 bases from V and 1 base from J, leaving 9 bases between. Looked up from germline, CDR1 is DFQATT and CDR2 is SNEGSKA (reference sequence). CDR3 sequence: CSASKGQNTGELFF. The CDR3 DNA is TGCAGTGCTAGCAAAGGCCAGAACACCGGGGAGCTGTTTTTT.